These 30 T cell receptor beta chains originate from one sample sequenced in a study of blood T cell repertoires in COVID-19. This table comes from immunoSEQ multiplex PCR, and its TCRdb copy is limited to in-frame clones, with some not included. Among about 240,000 clones listed, roughly 80% were seen once. Source material: peripheral blood. The receptors here all came from an older woman with acute or convalescent COVID-19.

The CDR3 DNA sequence: TGTGCCAGCAGCGTAGGATCCCTAGTCTTCTCTGGGGCCAACGTCCTGACTTTC. It codes for CASSVGSLVFSGANVLTF. The chain combines TRBV9 with TRBJ2-6; no clear D gene. Trimming pared 0 bases from V and 0 bases from J, leaving 13 bases between. The CDR3 contains 18 residues. The germline CDR1 and CDR2 sequences are SGDLS and YYNGEE.

The J gene is TRBJ1-2, the V gene TRBV10-2; 10 bases match TRBD1. The CDR3 length is 15 residues. In germline, CDR1 is WSHSY, CDR2 SAAADI. The J segment lost 8 bases and the V segment lost 2 bases, leaving 8 bases of the junction unmatched. In nucleotides, the CDR3 is TGCGCCAGCAGTGAGACCCGACAGGGGGCGGGGGGCTACACCTTC. This sequence encodes CASSETRQGAGGYTF.

The rearrangement joins TRBV14 to TRBJ2-3, with TRBD2 matching over 11 bases. This CDR3 contains 17 residues. V shed 4 bases and J 5 bases; nucleotides not matched to a gene: 11. CDR1 is SGHDN and CDR2 is FVKESK in the germline V gene. The CDR3 coding sequence is TGTGCCAGCAGCCTCAAGATTAGCGGGGGGGCGAAAGATACGCAGTATTTT. It is translated as CASSLKISGGAKDTQYF. The variable domain in full, completed from reference TRBV14 and TRBJ2-3, reads EAGVTQFPSHSVIEKGQTVTLRCDPISGHDNLYWYRRVMGKEIKFLLHFVKESKQDESGMPNNRFLAERTGGTYSTLKVQPAELEDSGVYFCASSLKISGGAKDTQYFGPGTRLTVL.

The chain uses TRBV18 and TRBJ2-1; the match to TRBD1 covers 11 bases. V lost 6 bases, J lost 3 bases, and 7 bases stayed unmatched. Germline CDR1 reads KGHSH; CDR2 reads LQKENI. The CDR3 has 16 amino acids. CDR3 sequence reads: CASSRPGTGGYNEQFF. The CDR3 region has the DNA TGTGCCAGCTCGCGACCCGGGACAGGGGGCTACAATGAGCAGTTCTTC.

In this sample, this clone turned up once. V and J are TRBV7-2 and TRBJ2-3; D possibly corresponds to TRBD1 (6 bases). The CDR3 extends over 16 amino acids. With 0 bases removed from V and 2 bases from J, the gap between germline ends came to 12 bases. The germline gives CDR1 SGHTA, CDR2 FQGNSA. DNA for the CDR3: TGTGCCAGCAGCTTAGCGGGGTCAGGGGTCACAGATACGCAGTATTTT. Translation gives CASSLAGSGVTDTQYF.

The chain recombines TRBV5-4 with TRBJ1-2; D may be TRBD1 (6 bases). V was shortened by 0 bases and J by 4 bases, with 13 bases between the two germline ends. CDR3 length equals 15 residues. Germline V lookup: CDR1 SGHNT, CDR2 YYREEE (reference sequence). CDR3 residues: CASSLVGGRGYGYTF. The CDR3, as DNA: TGTGCCAGCAGCTTGGTAGGGGGTCGGGGCTATGGCTACACCTTC.

V gene TRBV19 combines with J gene TRBJ1-2; 8 positions match TRBD1. Germline CDR1 is LNHDA and CDR2 is SQIVND (reference sequence). The V gene end was trimmed by 3 bases and the J gene end by 8 bases; junction bases not matched to a gene: 8. The CDR3 runs to 14 residues. This CDR3 is CASSIIVDRGGYTF. The CDR3 region has the DNA TGTGCCAGTAGTATTATTGTAGACAGGGGCGGCTACACCTTC.

This clone was seen only a few times. CDR3 sequence (DNA): TGCGCCAGCAGCTTGGCCAGGGAAAACTATGGCTACACCTTC. This sequence encodes CASSLARENYGYTF. The V and J genes are TRBV5-1 and TRBJ1-2, with a tentative D call TRBD1 (5 bases). Trimming took 0 bases from V and 2 from J, leaving 8 bases between them. The CDR3 totals 14 residues. Germline-derived CDR1 and CDR2 are SGHRS and YFSETQ.

This clone was recorded only once. The chain joins TRBV7-9 to TRBJ1-6; tentatively, D is TRBD1 (6 bases). V was cut by 1 base and J by 7 bases, with 11 bases left in between. Germline assignment: CDR1 SEHNR and CDR2 FQNEAQ (reference sequence). The CDR3 consists of 15 residues. The CDR3 coding sequence is TGTGCCAGCAGCTTAGAATGGGGGCAAAATTCACCCCTCCACTTT. It encodes CASSLEWGQNSPLHF.

This chain links TRBV6-2 or TRBV6-3 with TRBJ1-4; D uncertain. Trimming pared 5 bases from V and 5 bases from J, leaving 15 bases between. Germline V lookup: CDR1 MNHEY, CDR2 SVGEGT. The length of the CDR3 is 15 residues. The chain's CDR3 is CASSPLAGSNEKLFF. CDR3 DNA sequence: TGTGCCAGCAGTCCCCTGGCAGGATCGAATGAAAAACTGTTTTTT.

The J gene is TRBJ1-1, the V gene TRBV2, with D possibly being TRBD1 (5 bases). Germline-derived CDR1 and CDR2 are SNHLY and FYNNEI. Trimming shortened V by 5 bases and J by 6 bases, and 16 bases separated the two germline ends. The CDR3 consists of 14 residues. The chain's CDR3 is CASSSLGAEAEAFF. Written as DNA, the CDR3 is TGTGCCAGCAGTTCCCTAGGGGCAGAGGCTGAAGCTTTCTTT.

This clone turned up a few times. The V gene is TRBV27, the J gene TRBJ2-3, with 8 positions matching TRBD2. The CDR3 loop spans 14 amino acids. The germline CDR1 and CDR2 sequences are MNHEY and SMNVEV (reference sequence). The J segment lost 8 bases and the V segment lost 5 bases, leaving 9 bases of the junction unmatched. CDR3 in DNA: TGTGCCAGCAGTATTTCAACTAGCGGCGGTACGCAGTATTTT. This translates into CASSISTSGGTQYF.

This clone appeared once. CDR3 bases: TGCGCCAGCAGCCAAGGGGGGACAGTCCTTTGGACTGAAGCTTTCTTT. The encoded protein is CASSQGGTVLWTEAFF. This chain connects TRBV4-1 to TRBJ1-1; TRBD1 agrees at 7 bases. The V gene end was trimmed by 1 base and the J gene end by 5 bases; junction bases not matched to a gene: 10. CDR1 and CDR2 from the germline V gene are MGHRA and YSYEKL. The CDR3 totals 16 residues.

The chain employs TRBV7-8 and TRBJ2-7; perhaps TRBD2 as D (6 bases). CDR1 SGHVS and CDR2 FQNEAQ come from the germline V gene. The CDR3 extends over 12 amino acids. Trimming took 5 bases from V and 6 from J, leaving 11 bases between them. For the CDR3, the DNA is TGTGCCAGCAGCGGGGTCGGGGGCGAGCAGTACTTC. Its translation: CASSGVGGEQYF.

The genes are TRBV28 and TRBJ2-3; maybe TRBD2 (6 bases). The germline V gene has CDR1 MDHEN and CDR2 SYDVKM. The germline V and J ends were trimmed by 3 bases and 0 bases, with 13 bases remaining between them. This CDR3 comprises 16 residues. This CDR3 is CASSFGGTASTDTQYF. CDR3 nucleotides: TGTGCCAGCAGTTTCGGCGGGACGGCTAGCACAGATACGCAGTATTTT.

The CDR3 coding sequence is TGTGCCAGCAGCTTGGCGGGTCGGTTTCCCAGGGGCGAGCAGTACTTC. Translated: CASSLAGRFPRGEQYF. This chain joins TRBV5-4 and TRBJ2-7; D is possibly TRBD1 (6 bases). CDR3 length: 16 amino acids. The germline gives CDR1 SGHNT, CDR2 YYREEE (reference sequence). The V end lost 0 bases, the J end lost 6 bases, and 19 bases lay between the germline ends.

The gene calls are TRBV4-2 and TRBJ2-3, with 9 positions matching TRBD2. CDR1 is LGHNA, CDR2 YNFKEQ, per germline. The V gene end was trimmed by 5 bases and the J gene end by 0 bases; junction bases not matched to a gene: 6. The CDR3 is 16 amino acids. CDR3 residues: CASSRQRGESTDTQYF. The CDR3 DNA is TGTGCCAGCAGCAGGCAGCGGGGGGAAAGCACAGATACGCAGTATTTT.

The chain couples TRBV30 to TRBJ1-2, with D tentatively TRBD1 (5 bases). CDR1 GTSNPN and CDR2 SVGIG come from the germline V gene (reference sequence). The length of the CDR3 is 14 residues. The V gene lost 3 bases and the J gene lost 4 bases, with 15 bases spanning the gap. The CDR3 region is CAWRETGLSYGYTF. The CDR3, as DNA: TGTGCCTGGAGAGAAACAGGTCTGAGCTATGGCTACACCTTC.

The chain has TRBV2 and TRBJ1-5; D gene uncertain. V lost 0 bases and J 7 bases, leaving 7 bases between the germline ends. This CDR3 region has 13 residues. Per germline, CDR1 SNHLY and CDR2 FYNNEI. The CDR3 is CASSEAGEQPQHF. CDR3 in DNA: TGTGCCAGCAGTGAAGCGGGAGAACAGCCCCAGCATTTT.

V is TRBV6-2 or TRBV6-3 and J is TRBJ2-1; 8 nucleotides agree with TRBD2. CDR3 length: 16 residues. Germline CDR1 is MNHEY and CDR2 is SVGEGT. V shed 0 bases and J 4 bases; nucleotides not matched to a gene: 5. In DNA form, the CDR3 reads TGTGCCAGCAGTTACTCCCGCGGGGGGCTGTACAATGAGCAGTTCTTC. It yields the protein CASSYSRGGLYNEQFF.

The chain couples TRBV6-5 to TRBJ1-1, with unresolved D. The CDR3 is 14 residues long. V lost 4 bases, J lost 0 bases, and 9 bases lay in between. Germline CDR1 MNHEY, CDR2 SVGAGI. The CDR3 region has the DNA TGTGCCAGCAGTTTGGAGGGCCTGAACACTGAAGCTTTCTTT. Protein product: CASSLEGLNTEAFF.

This chain joins TRBV10-3 and TRBJ1-2, with 11 positions matching TRBD1. The CDR3 runs to 14 residues. Germline V lookup: CDR1 ENHRY, CDR2 SYGVKD. Losses at the gene ends were 10 bases for V and 5 bases for J; bases not matched to a gene: 9. The CDR3 DNA sequence: TGTGCCACCTCGGACAGGGGGCTAAGGTATGGCTACACCTTC. Encoded protein: CATSDRGLRYGYTF.

Note on this clone: The junction does not match germline at one end; this may be a read error. The chain carries TRBV4-2 and TRBJ1-6; D is uncertain. Germline lookup yields CDR1 LGHNA and CDR2 YNFKEQ. This CDR3 spans 16 amino acids. The CDR3 DNA sequence: TGTGCCAGCAACCAATATCCGAGCTCCTATAATTCACCCCTCCACTTT. This sequence encodes CASNQYPSSYNSPLHF.

The CDR3 coding sequence is TGTGCCAGCAGTTACGGAAACAGGGATGGCTACACCTTC. Amino acid sequence: CASSYGNRDGYTF. The chain recombines TRBV6-6 with TRBJ1-2; D is possibly TRBD1 (6 bases). CDR3 length equals 13 residues. The germline gives CDR1 MNHNY, CDR2 SVGAGI (reference sequence). V gave up 2 bases and J gave up 6 bases, with 10 bases separating them.

The rearrangement uses TRBV7-2 and TRBJ1-4; tentatively, D is TRBD1 (5 bases). Deletions cut 5 bases from V and 4 bases from J, with 14 bases between. The CDR3 is 15 residues long. Germline V CDR1 and CDR2: SGHTA, FQGNSA. CDR3 DNA sequence: TGTGCCAGCAGCCCAGGGTCACTACTTAATGAAAAACTGTTTTTT. This encodes CASSPGSLLNEKLFF.

V and J are TRBV5-6 and TRBJ2-1, with 8 bases aligning to TRBD1. Germline V gives CDR1 SGHDT, CDR2 YYEEEE. The CDR3 extends over 15 amino acids. Losses at the gene ends were 0 bases for V and 7 bases for J; bases not matched to a gene: 6. The CDR3: CASSLGQGSINEQFF. The DNA of the CDR3 is TGTGCCAGCAGCTTGGGACAGGGGAGTATTAATGAGCAGTTCTTC.

This chain's CDR3 is CASSLQGQLLNEKLFF. Here the CDR3 DNA reads TGTGCCAGCAGCTTGCAAGGACAGCTCCTTAATGAAAAACTGTTTTTT. The J gene is TRBJ1-4, the V gene TRBV5-6; TRBD1 might be the D (6 bases). V was cut by 1 base and J by 4 bases, with 14 bases left in between. The CDR3 covers 16 residues. Germline CDR1 and CDR2: SGHDT and YYEEEE.

V gene TRBV11-2 combines with J gene TRBJ1-6; TRBD1 agrees at 8 bases. V lost 4 bases and J lost 4; bases outside the gene matches: 3. Germline values: CDR1 SGHAT, CDR2 FQNNGV. The CDR3 is made up of 15 amino acids. The CDR3 region is CASSSGTGYNSPLHF. DNA of the CDR3: TGTGCCAGCAGCTCCGGGACAGGATATAATTCACCCCTCCACTTT.

The chain recombines TRBV7-9 with TRBJ2-1; no clear D gene. The CDR3 contains 11 residues. The ends were cut back, 4 bases at V and 9 bases at J, with 7 bases in the middle. Germline CDR1 reads SEHNR; CDR2 reads FQNEAQ (reference sequence). As DNA, the CDR3 is TGTGCCAGCAGCTCTTTTCCTGAGCAGTTCTTC. Its protein is CASSSFPEQFF.

This clone was counted a single time. The V gene is TRBV5-1, the J gene TRBJ2-7, with a tentative D call TRBD1 (5 bases). Germline V lookup: CDR1 SGHRS, CDR2 YFSETQ. V dropped 4 bases and J dropped 2 bases, with 7 bases sitting between them. The CDR3 length is 12 residues. The CDR3 region is CASSQDTYEQYF. As DNA, the CDR3 is TGCGCCAGCAGCCAGGACACCTACGAGCAGTACTTC.